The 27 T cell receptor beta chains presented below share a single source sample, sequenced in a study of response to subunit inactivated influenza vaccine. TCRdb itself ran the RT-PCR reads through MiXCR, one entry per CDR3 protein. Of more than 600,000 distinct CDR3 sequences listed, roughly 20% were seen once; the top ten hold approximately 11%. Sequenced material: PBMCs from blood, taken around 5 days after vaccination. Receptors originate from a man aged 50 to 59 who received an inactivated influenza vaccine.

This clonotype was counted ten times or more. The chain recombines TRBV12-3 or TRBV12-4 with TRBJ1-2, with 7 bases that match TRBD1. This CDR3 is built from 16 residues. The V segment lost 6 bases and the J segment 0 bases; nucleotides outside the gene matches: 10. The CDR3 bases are TGTGCCAGCAGCTCCCAGTTCGGGACAGCTAACTATGGCTACACCTTC. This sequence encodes CASSSQFGTANYGYTF.

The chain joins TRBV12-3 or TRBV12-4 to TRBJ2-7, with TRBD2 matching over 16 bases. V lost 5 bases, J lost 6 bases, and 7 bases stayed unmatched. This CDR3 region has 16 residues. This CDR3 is CASSTGLAGGPGEQYF. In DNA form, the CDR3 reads TGTGCCAGCAGTACGGGACTAGCGGGAGGGCCGGGCGAGCAGTACTTC.

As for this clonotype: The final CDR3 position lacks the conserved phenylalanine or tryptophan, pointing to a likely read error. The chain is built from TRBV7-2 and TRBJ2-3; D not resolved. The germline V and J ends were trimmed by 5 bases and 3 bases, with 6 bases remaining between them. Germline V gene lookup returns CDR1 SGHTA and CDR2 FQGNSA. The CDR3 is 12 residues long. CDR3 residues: CASSEYTDTQYS. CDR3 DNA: TGTGCCAGCAGCGAGTATACAGATACGCAGTATTCT.

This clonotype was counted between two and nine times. DNA of the CDR3: TGTGCCAGCAGTTTCTTCGGGAGCCGCTCCTACGAGCAGTACTTC. Its protein is CASSFFGSRSYEQYF. The chain has TRBV28 and TRBJ2-7; the D gene is possibly TRBD2 (6 bases). Germline V gene sequence: CDR1 MDHEN, CDR2 SYDVKM. Trimming pared 3 bases from V and 0 bases from J, leaving 12 bases between. CDR3 length equals 15 residues.

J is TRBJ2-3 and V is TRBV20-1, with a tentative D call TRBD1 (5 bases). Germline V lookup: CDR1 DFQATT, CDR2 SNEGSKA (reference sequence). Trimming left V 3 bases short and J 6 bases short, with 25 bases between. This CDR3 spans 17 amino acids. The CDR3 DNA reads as TGCAGTGCTAGGGACCCAGGAAGGGGCGCCCCATTGGATACGCAGTATTTT. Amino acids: CSARDPGRGAPLDTQYF.

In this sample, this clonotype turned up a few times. This chain's CDR3 is CASSLFMGLAGTGELFF. Here the CDR3 DNA reads TGTGCCAGCAGTTTATTTATGGGACTAGCGGGCACCGGGGAGCTGTTTTTT. The chain carries TRBV28 and TRBJ2-2, with TRBD2 identical over 12 bases. With V trimmed by 1 base and J by 4 bases, 4 bases remained unmatched. Germline-derived CDR1 and CDR2 are MDHEN and SYDVKM. The CDR3 has 17 residues.

The CDR3 DNA is TGTGCCAGCAGTTTATATGTGACAGGGCCCGTAGATACGCAGTATTTT. This gives the protein CASSLYVTGPVDTQYF. This chain connects TRBV28 to TRBJ2-3, with TRBD1 identical over 7 bases. Losses at the gene ends were 1 base for V and 5 bases for J; bases not matched to a gene: 9. The CDR3 is 16 amino acids. Germline CDR1 and CDR2: MDHEN and SYDVKM.

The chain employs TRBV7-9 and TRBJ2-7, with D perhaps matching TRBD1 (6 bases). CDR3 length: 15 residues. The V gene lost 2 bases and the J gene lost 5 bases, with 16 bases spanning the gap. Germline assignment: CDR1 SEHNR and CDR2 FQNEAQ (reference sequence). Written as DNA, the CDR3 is TGTGCCAGCAGCTTACCGGCAGGGGTCTTCAACGAGCAGTACTTC. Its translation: CASSLPAGVFNEQYF.

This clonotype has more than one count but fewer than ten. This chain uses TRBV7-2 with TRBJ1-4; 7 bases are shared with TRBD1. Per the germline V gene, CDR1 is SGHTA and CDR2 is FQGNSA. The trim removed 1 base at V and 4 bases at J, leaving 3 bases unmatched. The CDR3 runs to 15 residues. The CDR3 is CASSLGGTVNEKLFF. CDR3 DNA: TGTGCCAGCAGCTTAGGAGGGACAGTTAATGAAAAACTGTTTTTT. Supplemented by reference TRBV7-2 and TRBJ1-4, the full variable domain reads GAGVSQSPSNKVTEKGKDVELRCDPISGHTALYWYRQSLGQGLEFLIYFQGNSAPDKSGLPSDRFSAERTGGSVSTLTIQRTQQEDSAVYLCASSLGGTVNEKLFFGSGTQLSVL.

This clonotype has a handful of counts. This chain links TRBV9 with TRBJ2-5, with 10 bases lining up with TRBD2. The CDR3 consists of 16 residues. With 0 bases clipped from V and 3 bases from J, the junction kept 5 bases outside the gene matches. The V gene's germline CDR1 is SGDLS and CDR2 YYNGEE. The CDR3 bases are TGTGCCAGCAGCGTAGGTCTAGCGGGGGCAGAAGAGACCCAGTACTTC. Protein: CASSVGLAGAEETQYF.

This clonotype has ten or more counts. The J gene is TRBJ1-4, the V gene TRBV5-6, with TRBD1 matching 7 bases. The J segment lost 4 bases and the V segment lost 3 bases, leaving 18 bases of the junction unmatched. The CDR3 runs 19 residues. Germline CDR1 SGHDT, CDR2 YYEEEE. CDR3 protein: CASSSTQGEDFVHNEKLFF. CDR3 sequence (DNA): TGTGCCAGCAGCTCTACCCAGGGGGAAGATTTCGTTCATAATGAAAAACTGTTTTTT.

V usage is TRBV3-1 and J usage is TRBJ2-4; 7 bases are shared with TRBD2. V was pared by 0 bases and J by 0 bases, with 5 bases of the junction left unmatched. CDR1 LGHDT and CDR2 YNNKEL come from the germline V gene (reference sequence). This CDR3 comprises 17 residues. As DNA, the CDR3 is TGTGCCAGCAGCCAAGAGGGCGGGAGTTTAGCCAAAAACATTCAGTACTTC. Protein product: CASSQEGGSLAKNIQYF.

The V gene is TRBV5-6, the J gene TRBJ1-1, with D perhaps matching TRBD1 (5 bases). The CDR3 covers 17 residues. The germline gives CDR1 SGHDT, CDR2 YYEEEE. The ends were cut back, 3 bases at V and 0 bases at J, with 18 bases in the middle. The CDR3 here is CASSYRDRQRLNTEAFF. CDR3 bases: TGTGCCAGCAGCTACCGAGATAGACAGCGACTGAACACTGAAGCTTTCTTT.

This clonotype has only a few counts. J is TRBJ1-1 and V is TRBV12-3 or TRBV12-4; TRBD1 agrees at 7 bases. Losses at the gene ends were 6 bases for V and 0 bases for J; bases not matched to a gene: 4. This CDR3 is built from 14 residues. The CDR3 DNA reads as TGTGCCAGCAGGTACAGGGGATTGAACACTGAAGCTTTCTTT. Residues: CASRYRGLNTEAFF.

DNA for the CDR3: TGCAGTGCCCCTGGGACTCCCGAGGGCCAGTACTTC. Its translation is CSAPGTPEGQYF. The chain joins TRBV20-1 to TRBJ2-5; D may be TRBD2 (6 bases). The germline V and J ends were trimmed by 6 bases and 10 bases, with 18 bases remaining between them. Germline V gives CDR1 DFQATT, CDR2 SNEGSKA (reference sequence). The CDR3 contains 12 residues.

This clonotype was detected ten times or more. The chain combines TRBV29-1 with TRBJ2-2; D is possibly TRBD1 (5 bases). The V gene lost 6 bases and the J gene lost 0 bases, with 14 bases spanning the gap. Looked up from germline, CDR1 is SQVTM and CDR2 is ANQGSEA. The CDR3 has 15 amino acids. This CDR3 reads CSVQGQDANTGELFF. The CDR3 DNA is TGCAGCGTCCAAGGACAAGACGCGAACACCGGGGAGCTGTTTTTT.

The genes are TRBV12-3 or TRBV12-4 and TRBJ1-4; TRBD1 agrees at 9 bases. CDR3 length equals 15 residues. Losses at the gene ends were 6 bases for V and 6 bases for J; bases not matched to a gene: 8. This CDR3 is CASSQGQGGYEKLFF. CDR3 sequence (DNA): TGTGCCAGCAGCCAGGGACAGGGCGGGTATGAAAAACTGTTTTTT.

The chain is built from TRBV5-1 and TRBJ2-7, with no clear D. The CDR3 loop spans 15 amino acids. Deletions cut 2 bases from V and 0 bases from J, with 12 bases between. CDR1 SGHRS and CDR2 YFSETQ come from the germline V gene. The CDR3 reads CASSLSTPGSYEQYF. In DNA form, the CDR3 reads TGCGCCAGCAGCTTATCCACCCCGGGCTCCTACGAGCAGTACTTC.

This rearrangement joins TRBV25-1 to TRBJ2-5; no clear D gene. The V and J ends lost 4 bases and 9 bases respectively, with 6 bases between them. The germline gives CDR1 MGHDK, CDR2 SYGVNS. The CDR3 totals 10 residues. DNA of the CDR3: TGTGCCAGCAGTGGCCCGTCCCAGTACTTC. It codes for CASSGPSQYF.

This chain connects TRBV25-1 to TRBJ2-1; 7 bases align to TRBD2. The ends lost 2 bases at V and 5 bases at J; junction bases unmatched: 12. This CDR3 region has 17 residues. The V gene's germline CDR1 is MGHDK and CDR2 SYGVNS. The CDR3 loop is CASSEGWSSGPNNEQFF. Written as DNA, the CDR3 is TGTGCCAGCAGTGAAGGGTGGTCTAGCGGACCGAACAATGAGCAGTTCTTC.

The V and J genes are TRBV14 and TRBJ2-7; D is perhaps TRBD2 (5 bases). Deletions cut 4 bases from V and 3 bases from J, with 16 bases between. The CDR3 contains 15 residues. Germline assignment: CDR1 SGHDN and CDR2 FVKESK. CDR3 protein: CASSRSPALGYEQYF. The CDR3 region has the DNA TGTGCCAGCAGCCGCTCCCCGGCACTAGGCTACGAGCAGTACTTC.

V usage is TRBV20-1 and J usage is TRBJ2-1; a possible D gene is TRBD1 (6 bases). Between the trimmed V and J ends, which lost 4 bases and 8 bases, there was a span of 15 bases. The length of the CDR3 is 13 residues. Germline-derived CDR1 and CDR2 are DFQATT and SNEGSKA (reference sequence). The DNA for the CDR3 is TGCAGTGCTACCTTAACAGGGTTACATGAGCAGTTCTTC. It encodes CSATLTGLHEQFF.

The CDR3 DNA reads TGTGCCAGCAGTTACCGCGGGGGGAACACTGAAGCTTTCTTT. As protein: CASSYRGGNTEAFF. The J gene is TRBJ1-1, the V gene TRBV6-5; perhaps TRBD1 as D (5 bases). Trimming shortened V by 2 bases and J by 1 base, and 8 bases separated the two germline ends. Per the germline V gene, CDR1 is MNHEY and CDR2 is SVGAGI. This CDR3 is built from 14 residues.

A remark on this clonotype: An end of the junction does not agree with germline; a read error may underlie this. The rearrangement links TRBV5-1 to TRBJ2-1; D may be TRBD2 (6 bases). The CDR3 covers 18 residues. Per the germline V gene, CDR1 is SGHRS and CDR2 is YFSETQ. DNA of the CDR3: TGCACCAGCAGCCCGGGGCTAGCCGGAGGGCCCCGTGGTAATGAGCAGTTCTTC. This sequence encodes CTSSPGLAGGPRGNEQFF.

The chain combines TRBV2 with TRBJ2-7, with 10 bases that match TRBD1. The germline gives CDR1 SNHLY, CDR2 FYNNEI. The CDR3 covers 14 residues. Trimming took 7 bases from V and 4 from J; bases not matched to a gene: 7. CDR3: CASTAWDRGYEQYF. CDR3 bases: TGTGCCAGCACCGCCTGGGACAGGGGTTACGAGCAGTACTTC.

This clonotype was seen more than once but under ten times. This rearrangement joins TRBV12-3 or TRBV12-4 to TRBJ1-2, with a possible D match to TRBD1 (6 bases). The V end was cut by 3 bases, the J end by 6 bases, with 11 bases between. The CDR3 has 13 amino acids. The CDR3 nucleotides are TGTGCCAGCAGTTTTAGTGGACAGCATGGCTACACCTTC. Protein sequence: CASSFSGQHGYTF.

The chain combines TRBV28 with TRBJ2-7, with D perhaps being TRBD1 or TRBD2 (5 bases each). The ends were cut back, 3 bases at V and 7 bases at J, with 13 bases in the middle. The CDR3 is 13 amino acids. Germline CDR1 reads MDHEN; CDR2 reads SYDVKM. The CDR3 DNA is TGTGCCAGCAGTTTGGGACGGTTGGAAGAGCAGTACTTC. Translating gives CASSLGRLEEQYF.